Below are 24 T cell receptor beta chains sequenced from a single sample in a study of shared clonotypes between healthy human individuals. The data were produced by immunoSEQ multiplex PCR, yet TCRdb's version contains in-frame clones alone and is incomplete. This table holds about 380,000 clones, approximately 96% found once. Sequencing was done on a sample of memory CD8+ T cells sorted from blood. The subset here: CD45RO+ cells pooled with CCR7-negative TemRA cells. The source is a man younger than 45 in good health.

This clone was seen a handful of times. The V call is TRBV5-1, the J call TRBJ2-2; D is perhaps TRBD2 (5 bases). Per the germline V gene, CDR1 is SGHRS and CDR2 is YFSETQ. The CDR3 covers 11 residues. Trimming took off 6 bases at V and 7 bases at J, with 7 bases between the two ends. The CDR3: CASKADGELFF. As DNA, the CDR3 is TGCGCCAGCAAAGCGGACGGGGAGCTGTTTTTT.

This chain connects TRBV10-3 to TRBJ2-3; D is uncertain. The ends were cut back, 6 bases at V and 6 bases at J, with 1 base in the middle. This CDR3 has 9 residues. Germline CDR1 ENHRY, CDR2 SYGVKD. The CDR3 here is CAIRDTQYF. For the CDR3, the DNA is TGTGCCATCAGGGATACGCAGTATTTT.

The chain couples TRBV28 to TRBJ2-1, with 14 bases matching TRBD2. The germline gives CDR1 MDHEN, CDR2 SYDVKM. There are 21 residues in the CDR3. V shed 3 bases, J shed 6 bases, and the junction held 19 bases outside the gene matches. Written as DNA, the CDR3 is TGTGCCAGCAGTTTTGTCCGGACTAGCGGGAGGAGGGTCGTATGGGGCAATGAGCAGTTCTTC. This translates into CASSFVRTSGRRVVWGNEQFF.

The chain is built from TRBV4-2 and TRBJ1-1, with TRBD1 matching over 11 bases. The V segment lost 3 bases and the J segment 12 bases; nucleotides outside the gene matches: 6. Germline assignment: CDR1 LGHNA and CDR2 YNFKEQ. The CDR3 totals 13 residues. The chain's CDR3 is CASSQDGTGGTFF. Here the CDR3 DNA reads TGTGCCAGCAGCCAGGATGGGACAGGGGGGACTTTCTTT.

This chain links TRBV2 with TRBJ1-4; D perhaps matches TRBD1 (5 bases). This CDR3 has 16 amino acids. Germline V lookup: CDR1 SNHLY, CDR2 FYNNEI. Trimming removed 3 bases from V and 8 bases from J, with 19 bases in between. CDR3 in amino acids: CASSDLSLGVKEKLFF. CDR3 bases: TGTGCCAGCAGTGATCTTTCTTTGGGGGTAAAAGAAAAACTGTTTTTT.

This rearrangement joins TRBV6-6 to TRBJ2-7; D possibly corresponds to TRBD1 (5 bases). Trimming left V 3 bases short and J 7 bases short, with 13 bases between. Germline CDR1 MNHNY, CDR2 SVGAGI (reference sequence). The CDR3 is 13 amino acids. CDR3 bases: TGTGCCAGCAGTTATTCAAGGGCAGGGGAGCAGTACTTC. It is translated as CASSYSRAGEQYF.

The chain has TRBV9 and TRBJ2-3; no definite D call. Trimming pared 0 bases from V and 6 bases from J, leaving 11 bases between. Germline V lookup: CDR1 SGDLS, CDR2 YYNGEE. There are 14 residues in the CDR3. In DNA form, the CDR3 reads TGTGCCAGCAGCGTAGAGCCTAGTATGGATACGCAGTATTTT. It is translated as CASSVEPSMDTQYF. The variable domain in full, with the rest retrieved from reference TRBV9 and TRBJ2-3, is DSGVTQTPKHLITATGQRVTLRCSPRSGDLSVYWYQQSLDQGLQFLIQYYNGEERAKGNILERFSAQQFPDLHSELNLSSLELGDSALYFCASSVEPSMDTQYFGPGTRLTVL.

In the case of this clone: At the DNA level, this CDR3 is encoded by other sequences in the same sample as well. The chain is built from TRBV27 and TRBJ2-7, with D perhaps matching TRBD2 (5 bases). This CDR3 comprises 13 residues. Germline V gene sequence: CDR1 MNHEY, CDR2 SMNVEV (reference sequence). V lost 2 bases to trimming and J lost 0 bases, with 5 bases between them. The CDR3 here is CASSLAGSYEQYF. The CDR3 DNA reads TGTGCCAGCAGTTTAGCGGGCTCCTACGAGCAGTACTTC.

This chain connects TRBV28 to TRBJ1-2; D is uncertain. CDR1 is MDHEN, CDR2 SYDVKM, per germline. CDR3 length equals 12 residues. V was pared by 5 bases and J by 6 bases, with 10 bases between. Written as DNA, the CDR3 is TGTGCCAGCAGTCCGGATTATAATGGCTACACCTTC. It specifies CASSPDYNGYTF.

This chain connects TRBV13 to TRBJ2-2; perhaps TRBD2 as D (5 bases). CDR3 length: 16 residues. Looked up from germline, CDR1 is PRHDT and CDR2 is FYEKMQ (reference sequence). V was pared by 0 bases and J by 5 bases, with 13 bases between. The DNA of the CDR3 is TGTGCCAGCAGCTTAGGGAGGGTTTCAAGGACCGGGGAGCTGTTTTTT. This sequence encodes CASSLGRVSRTGELFF.

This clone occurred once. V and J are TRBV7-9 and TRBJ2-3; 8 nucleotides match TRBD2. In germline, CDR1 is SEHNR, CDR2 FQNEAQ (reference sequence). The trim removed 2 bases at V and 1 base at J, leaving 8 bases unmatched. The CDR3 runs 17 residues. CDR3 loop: CASSLFGLAGRTDTQYF. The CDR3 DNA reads TGTGCCAGCAGCTTATTTGGCCTAGCGGGCCGCACAGATACGCAGTATTTT.

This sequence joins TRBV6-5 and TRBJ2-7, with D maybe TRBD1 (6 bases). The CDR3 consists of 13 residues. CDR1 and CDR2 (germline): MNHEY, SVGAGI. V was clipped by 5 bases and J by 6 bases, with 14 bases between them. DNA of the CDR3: TGTGCCAGCAGTAGCTACAGGGCTGGCGAGCAGTACTTC. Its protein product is CASSSYRAGEQYF.

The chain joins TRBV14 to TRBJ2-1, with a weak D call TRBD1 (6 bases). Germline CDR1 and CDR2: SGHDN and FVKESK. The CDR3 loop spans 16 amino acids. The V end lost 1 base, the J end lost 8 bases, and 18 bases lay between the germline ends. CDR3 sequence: CASSQVGAYILDEQFF. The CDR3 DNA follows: TGTGCCAGCAGCCAAGTGGGGGCTTACATACTAGATGAGCAGTTCTTC.

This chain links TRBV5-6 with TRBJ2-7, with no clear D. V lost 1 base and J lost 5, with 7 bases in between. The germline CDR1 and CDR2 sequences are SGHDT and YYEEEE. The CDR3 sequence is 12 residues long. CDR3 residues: CASSLREDEQYF. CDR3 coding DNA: TGTGCCAGCAGCTTGCGAGAGGACGAGCAGTACTTC.

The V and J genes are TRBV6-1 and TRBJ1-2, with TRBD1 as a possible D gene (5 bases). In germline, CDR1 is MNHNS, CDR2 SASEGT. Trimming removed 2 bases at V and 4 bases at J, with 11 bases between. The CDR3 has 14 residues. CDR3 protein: CASSEMAGVYGYTF. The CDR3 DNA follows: TGTGCCAGCAGTGAAATGGCGGGGGTCTATGGCTACACCTTC.

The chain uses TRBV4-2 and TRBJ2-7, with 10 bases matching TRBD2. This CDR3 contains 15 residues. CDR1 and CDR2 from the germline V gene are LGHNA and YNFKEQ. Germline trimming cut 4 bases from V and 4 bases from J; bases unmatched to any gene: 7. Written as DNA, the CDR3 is TGTGCCAGCAGCCGAGAGCGGGAGGGCCTTTACGAGCAGTACTTC. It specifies CASSREREGLYEQYF.

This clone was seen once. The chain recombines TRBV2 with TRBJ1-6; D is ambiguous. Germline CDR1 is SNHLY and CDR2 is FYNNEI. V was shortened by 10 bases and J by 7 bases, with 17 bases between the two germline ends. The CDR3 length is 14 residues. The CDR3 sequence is CATRGGTQNSPLHF. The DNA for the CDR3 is TGTGCCACCCGAGGAGGCACCCAGAATTCACCCCTCCACTTT. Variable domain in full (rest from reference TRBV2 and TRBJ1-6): EPEVTQTPSHQVTQMGQEVILRCVPISNHLYFYWYRQILGQKVEFLVSFYNNEISEKSEIFDDQFSVERPDGSNFTLKIRSTKLEDSAMYFCATRGGTQNSPLHFGNGTRLTVT.

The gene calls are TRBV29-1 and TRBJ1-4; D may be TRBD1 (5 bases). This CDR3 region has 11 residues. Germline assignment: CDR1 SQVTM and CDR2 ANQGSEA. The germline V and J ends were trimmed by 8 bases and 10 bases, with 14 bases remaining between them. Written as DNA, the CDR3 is TGCAGCCTATCCATGGGGGGAAAACTGTTTTTT. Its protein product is CSLSMGGKLFF.

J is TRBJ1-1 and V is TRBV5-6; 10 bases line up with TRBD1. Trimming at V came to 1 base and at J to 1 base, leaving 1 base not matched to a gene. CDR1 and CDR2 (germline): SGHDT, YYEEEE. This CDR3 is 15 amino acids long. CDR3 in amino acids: CASSLRQGANTEAFF. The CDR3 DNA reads TGTGCCAGCAGCTTGAGACAGGGGGCGAACACTGAAGCTTTCTTT.

CDR3 in amino acids: CASSYSPSGGELFF. DNA of the CDR3: TGTGCCAGCAGTTACTCACCCAGCGGAGGGGAGCTGTTTTTT. This chain joins TRBV6-5 and TRBJ2-2; a weak D match, TRBD2 (5 bases). CDR1 and CDR2 from the germline V gene are MNHEY and SVGAGI. Trimming removed 0 bases from V and 8 bases from J, with 10 bases in between. The CDR3 is 14 residues long.

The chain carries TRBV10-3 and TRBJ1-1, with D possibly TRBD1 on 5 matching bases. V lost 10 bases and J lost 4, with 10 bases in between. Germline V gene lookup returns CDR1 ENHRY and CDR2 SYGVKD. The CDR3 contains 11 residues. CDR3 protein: CARTGVTEAFF. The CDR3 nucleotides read TGTGCCAGGACGGGGGTCACTGAAGCTTTCTTT.

For the CDR3, the DNA is TGTGCCAGCAGTTTAAAGACTAGTCGCTACGAGCAGTACTTC. This translates into CASSLKTSRYEQYF. J is TRBJ2-7 and V is TRBV27; D perhaps matches TRBD2 (6 bases). There are 14 residues in the CDR3. Germline V CDR1 and CDR2: MNHEY, SMNVEV (reference sequence). V lost 2 bases, J lost 3 bases, and 11 bases lay in between.

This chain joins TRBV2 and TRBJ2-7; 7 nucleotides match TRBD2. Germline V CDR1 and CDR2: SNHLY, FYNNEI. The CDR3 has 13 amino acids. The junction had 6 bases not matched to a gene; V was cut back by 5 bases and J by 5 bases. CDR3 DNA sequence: TGTGCCAGCAGTCCCAGCGGGACCAACGAGCAGTACTTC. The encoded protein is CASSPSGTNEQYF.

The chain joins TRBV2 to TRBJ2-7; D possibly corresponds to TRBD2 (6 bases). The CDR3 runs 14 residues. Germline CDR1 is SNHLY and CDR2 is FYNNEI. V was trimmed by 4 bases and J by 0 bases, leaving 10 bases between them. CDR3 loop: CASSGEESSYEQYF. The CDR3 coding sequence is TGTGCCAGCAGTGGGGAGGAAAGCTCCTACGAGCAGTACTTC.